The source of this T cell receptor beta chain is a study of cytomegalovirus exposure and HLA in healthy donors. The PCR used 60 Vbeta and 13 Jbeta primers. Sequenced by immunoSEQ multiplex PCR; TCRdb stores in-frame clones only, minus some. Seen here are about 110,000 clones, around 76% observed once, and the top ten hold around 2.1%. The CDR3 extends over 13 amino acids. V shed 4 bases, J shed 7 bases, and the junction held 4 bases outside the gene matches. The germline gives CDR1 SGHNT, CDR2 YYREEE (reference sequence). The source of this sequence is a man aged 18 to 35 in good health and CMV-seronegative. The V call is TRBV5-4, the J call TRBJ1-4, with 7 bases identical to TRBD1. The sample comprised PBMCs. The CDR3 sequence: CASSQQGFEKLFF. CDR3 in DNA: TGTGCCAGCAGCCAACAGGGGTTTGAAAAACTGTTTTTT.